The 9 T cell receptor beta chains below come from one sample, sequenced in a study of cytomegalovirus exposure and HLA in healthy donors. This PCR relied on a set of 60 Vbeta primers and 13 Jbeta primers. Using immunoSEQ multiplex PCR, the repertoire was profiled, and TCRdb retains in-frame clones only, with some absent. The table lists under 200,000 clones, roughly 85% of them singletons. Sequenced input: PBMCs. These receptors were obtained from a woman aged 35 to 49 in good health and CMV-seronegative.

In this sample, this clone turned up once. The chain has TRBV18 and TRBJ1-4, with D possibly TRBD1 on 5 matching bases. The CDR3 covers 14 residues. Germline V CDR1 and CDR2: KGHSH, LQKENI. V lost 5 bases to trimming and J lost 1 base, with 8 bases between them. CDR3 sequence: CASSAQGTNEKLFF. CDR3 DNA sequence: TGTGCCAGCTCAGCCCAGGGAACTAATGAAAAACTGTTTTTT.

This rearrangement joins TRBV7-3 to TRBJ1-1, with a tentative D call TRBD1 (5 bases). The CDR3 runs to 14 residues. Trimming stripped 0 bases from V and 1 base from J, with 6 bases between. Germline assignment: CDR1 SGHTA and CDR2 FQGTGA. The CDR3 coding sequence is TGTGCCAGCAGCTTAACAGGGGAGAACACTGAAGCTTTCTTT. Translated, it gives CASSLTGENTEAFF.

The genes are TRBV5-1 and TRBJ1-5, with D perhaps TRBD1 (5 bases). The ends were cut back, 2 bases at V and 0 bases at J, with 9 bases in the middle. The germline V gene has CDR1 SGHRS and CDR2 YFSETQ. The CDR3 runs to 15 residues. The CDR3 nucleotides read TGCGCCAGCAGCTTCTCCGACAGTAGCAATCAGCCCCAGCATTTT. It encodes CASSFSDSSNQPQHF.

The CDR3 here is CASSPPGVAGGEKLFF. As DNA, the CDR3 is TGTGCCAGCTCACCACCGGGCGTGGCGGGCGGTGAAAAACTGTTTTTT. This rearrangement joins TRBV18 to TRBJ1-4, with unresolved D. Germline lookup yields CDR1 KGHSH and CDR2 LQKENI. With 0 bases removed from V and 7 bases from J, the gap between germline ends came to 15 bases. The length of the CDR3 is 16 residues.

The chain recombines TRBV7-2 with TRBJ1-2; TRBD1 matches 8 bases. CDR1 is SGHTA, CDR2 FQGNSA, per germline. The V segment lost 1 base and the J segment 0 bases; nucleotides outside the gene matches: 7. This CDR3 has 17 amino acids. The CDR3 loop is CASSLVGPQGANYGYTF. CDR3 DNA sequence: TGTGCCAGCAGCTTAGTAGGGCCACAGGGGGCTAACTATGGCTACACCTTC.

This chain joins TRBV18 and TRBJ2-5; 7 nucleotides match TRBD2. Germline V gives CDR1 KGHSH, CDR2 LQKENI. The CDR3 length is 14 residues. J was trimmed by 5 bases and V by 2 bases; bases with no gene match: 5. The CDR3 DNA sequence: TGTGCCAGCTCACCAGGGAGGGCCACGGAGACCCAGTACTTC. It is translated as CASSPGRATETQYF.

This clone has just a few counts. The gene calls are TRBV5-8 and TRBJ2-7; 9 nucleotides align to TRBD1. The CDR3 extends over 15 amino acids. Germline V CDR1 and CDR2: SGHTS, YDEGEE. V shed 4 bases and J 2 bases; nucleotides not matched to a gene: 7. The CDR3 here is CASSPGTGKAYEQYF. The DNA of the CDR3 is TGTGCCAGCAGCCCGGGGACAGGGAAAGCCTACGAGCAGTACTTC.

CDR3 nucleotide sequence: TGTGCCAGTAGTATTAACAGGGATAGCAATCAGCCCCAGCATTTT. Encoded protein: CASSINRDSNQPQHF. V usage is TRBV19 and J usage is TRBJ1-5; maybe TRBD1 (6 bases). Per germline, CDR1 LNHDA and CDR2 SQIVND (reference sequence). V was pared by 3 bases and J by 0 bases, with 9 bases between. The length of the CDR3 is 15 residues.

V usage is TRBV25-1 and J usage is TRBJ2-2; 8 positions agree with TRBD1. This CDR3 spans 15 amino acids. The V gene end was trimmed by 6 bases and the J gene end by 1 base; junction bases not matched to a gene: 4. From germline, CDR1 is MGHDK and CDR2 SYGVNS. The DNA for the CDR3 is TGTGCCAGCAGCCCCGGGACAGGGAACACCGGGGAGCTGTTTTTT. This codes for CASSPGTGNTGELFF.